Following are 25 T cell receptor beta chains from one sample sequenced in a study of T-cell reconstitution after alpha-beta-depleted transplantation in children. Unique molecular identifiers tagged the TCRbeta library. TCRdb recomputed calls from the PCR reads with MiXCR, one row per CDR3 protein. The sample carries hundreds of thousands of distinct CDR3 sequences, about an eighth recorded once. This specimen was PBMCs, taken before TCRalphabeta/CD19-depleted stem cell transplant. These receptors all come from a girl aged 2 to 9 with congenital amegakaryocytic thrombocytopenia, due to receive a stem cell transplant.

This clonotype has at least ten counts. The chain has TRBV5-1 and TRBJ2-2, with D unclear. V was pared by 0 bases and J by 7 bases, with 10 bases between. The germline CDR1 and CDR2 sequences are SGHRS and YFSETQ. The CDR3 sequence is 14 residues long. CDR3 sequence: CASSLAAEHGELFF. CDR3 in DNA: TGCGCCAGCAGCTTGGCCGCGGAGCACGGGGAGCTGTTTTTT.

The chain recombines TRBV30 with TRBJ2-1, with 8 bases that match TRBD2. This CDR3 has 16 amino acids. Germline loops: CDR1 GTSNPN, CDR2 SVGIG (reference sequence). J was trimmed by 2 bases and V by 2 bases; bases with no gene match: 8. CDR3 residues: CAWSSWGGRTYNEQFF. The DNA for the CDR3 is TGTGCCTGGAGTTCTTGGGGCGGGAGGACCTACAATGAGCAGTTCTTC.

This clonotype has at least ten counts. DNA for the CDR3: TGTGCCAGTAGTACCTACAGGGCGAGCACAGATACGCAGTATTTT. Its translation: CASSTYRASTDTQYF. V usage is TRBV19 and J usage is TRBJ2-3; possible D gene TRBD1, 6 bases. Germline V gives CDR1 LNHDA, CDR2 SQIVND (reference sequence). Trimming cost V 4 bases and J 0 bases, with 11 bases left between them. The CDR3 loop spans 15 amino acids. Based on the CDR3 plus reference TRBV19 and TRBJ2-3, the full variable domain is DGGITQSPKYLFRKEGQNVTLSCEQNLNHDAMYWYRQDPGQGLRLIYYSQIVNDFQKGDIAEGYSVSREKKESFPLTVTSAQKNPTAFYLCASSTYRASTDTQYFGPGTRLTVL.

The rearrangement uses TRBV9 and TRBJ1-2; D is perhaps TRBD1 (5 bases). The V and J ends lost 4 bases and 3 bases respectively, with 16 bases between them. Germline CDR1 is SGDLS and CDR2 is YYNGEE. CDR3 length: 15 amino acids. The CDR3 DNA reads TGTGCCAGCAGCCCATCGGGCCAGGGTTACTATGGCTACACCTTC. This sequence encodes CASSPSGQGYYGYTF. Drawing the rest from reference TRBV9 and TRBJ1-2, the complete variable domain is DSGVTQTPKHLITATGQRVTLRCSPRSGDLSVYWYQQSLDQGLQFLIQYYNGEERAKGNILERFSAQQFPDLHSELNLSSLELGDSALYFCASSPSGQGYYGYTFGSGTRLTVV.

Of note for this clonotype: A read error is possible here, since a much larger clone lies one base away. J is TRBJ1-2 and V is TRBV27; D ambiguous. Per the germline V gene, CDR1 is MNHEY and CDR2 is SMNVEV (reference sequence). CDR3 length equals 15 residues. The CDR3 reads CASSFTAATNYDYTF. The DNA of the CDR3 is TGTGCCAGCAGTTTCACGGCCGCGACTAACTATGACTACACCTTC.

This clonotype has only a few counts. The J gene is TRBJ1-5, the V gene TRBV6-2 or TRBV6-3; tentatively, D is TRBD1 (6 bases). CDR1 is MNHEY and CDR2 is SVGEGT in the germline V gene. Trimming removed 4 bases from V and 2 bases from J, with 12 bases in between. The CDR3 totals 15 residues. Written as DNA, the CDR3 is TGTGCCAGCAGTTTTGGGGGCCTAGGCAATCAGCCCCAGCATTTT. It yields the protein CASSFGGLGNQPQHF.

This clonotype was detected many times. The J gene is TRBJ2-2, the V gene TRBV24-1, with 9 nucleotides matching TRBD1. This CDR3 contains 14 residues. V shed 8 bases, J shed 5 bases, and the junction held 5 bases outside the gene matches. The germline gives CDR1 KGHDR, CDR2 SFDVKD. The DNA for the CDR3 is TGTGCCACCAAAGGGACAGGGATGACCGGGGAGCTGTTTTTT. Translated: CATKGTGMTGELFF.

This clonotype has a count of ten or more. V and J are TRBV28 and TRBJ2-1; D possibly corresponds to TRBD1 (6 bases). Germline CDR1 is MDHEN and CDR2 is SYDVKM. The CDR3 covers 16 residues. V lost 2 bases to trimming and J lost 0 bases, with 11 bases between them. The CDR3 is CASSLDRDNSYNEQFF. The CDR3 DNA reads as TGTGCCAGCAGTTTAGACCGGGACAACTCCTACAATGAGCAGTTCTTC.

The J gene is TRBJ2-7, the V gene TRBV20-1; possibly TRBD1 for D (6 bases). V was cut by 5 bases and J by 2 bases, with 19 bases left in between. Looked up from germline, CDR1 is DFQATT and CDR2 is SNEGSKA (reference sequence). The CDR3 is 15 residues long. CDR3 residues: CSAGPRDIRAYEQYF. Here the CDR3 DNA reads TGCAGTGCTGGACCACGGGACATCAGAGCCTACGAGCAGTACTTC.

This clonotype showed up many times. V gene TRBV5-5 combines with J gene TRBJ2-1; TRBD2 is a possible D gene (6 bases). CDR1 SGHKS and CDR2 YYEKEE come from the germline V gene (reference sequence). The CDR3 is 16 amino acids. Trimming removed 3 bases at V and 0 bases at J, with 13 bases between. CDR3 amino acids: CASSSPSGDSYNEQFF. DNA for the CDR3: TGTGCCAGCAGCTCCCCATCGGGAGACTCCTACAATGAGCAGTTCTTC.

This clonotype was picked up many times. The chain has TRBV5-1 and TRBJ1-2; D gene unclear. The germline V and J ends were trimmed by 5 bases and 2 bases, with 13 bases remaining between them. CDR1 and CDR2 (germline): SGHRS, YFSETQ. The CDR3 is 14 amino acids. CDR3 sequence reads: CASSAGLPNYGYTF. DNA of the CDR3: TGCGCCAGCAGTGCCGGACTCCCGAACTATGGCTACACCTTC.

This clonotype was detected ten times or more. V and J are TRBV28 and TRBJ2-5; TRBD1 might be the D (5 bases). This CDR3 contains 15 residues. CDR1 MDHEN and CDR2 SYDVKM come from the germline V gene. Between the trimmed V and J ends, which lost 5 bases and 5 bases, there was a span of 18 bases. The CDR3 DNA is TGTGCCAGCAGTCCACTGCAGGGTCCCAGGGAGACCCAGTACTTC. It translates to CASSPLQGPRETQYF.

This clonotype was counted ten times or more. V usage is TRBV12-3 or TRBV12-4 and J usage is TRBJ2-3; no clear D gene. V was trimmed by 5 bases and J by 2 bases, leaving 5 bases between them. This CDR3 has 12 amino acids. The CDR3 sequence: CASSLITDTQYF. The CDR3 bases are TGTGCCAGCAGTCTCATCACAGATACGCAGTATTTT.

This clonotype appeared many times. V is TRBV5-1 and J is TRBJ2-7; the D is unclear. The CDR3 is 14 residues long. The germline CDR1 and CDR2 sequences are SGHRS and YFSETQ. V lost 2 bases to trimming and J lost 1 base, with 10 bases between them. Written as DNA, the CDR3 is TGCGCCAGCAGCTTTACCCGAAATTCCTACGAGCAGTACTTC. It specifies CASSFTRNSYEQYF. The full variable domain, its missing parts supplied by reference TRBV5-1 and TRBJ2-7, is KAGVTQTPRYLIKTRGQQVTLSCSPISGHRSVSWYQQTPGQGLQFLFEYFSETQRNKGNFPGRFSGRQFSNSRSEMNVSTLELGDSALYLCASSFTRNSYEQYFGPGTRLTVT.

The chain uses TRBV28 and TRBJ2-3; D not certain. Germline loops: CDR1 MDHEN, CDR2 SYDVKM. This CDR3 has 16 amino acids. Trimming left V 5 bases short and J 0 bases short, with 15 bases between. CDR3 loop: CASSAYLTDSTDTQYF. The CDR3 nucleotides are TGTGCCAGCAGTGCCTACCTCACGGACAGCACAGATACGCAGTATTTT.

The chain recombines TRBV5-1 with TRBJ2-1, with D possibly being TRBD2 (6 bases). This CDR3 has 16 amino acids. Trimming removed 3 bases at V and 7 bases at J, with 20 bases between. Germline V gene sequence: CDR1 SGHRS, CDR2 YFSETQ. The CDR3 sequence is CASSSGGDSRSNEQFF. The CDR3 nucleotides are TGCGCCAGCAGCTCAGGCGGGGACTCCAGATCGAATGAGCAGTTCTTC. Full variable domain (remainder filled in from reference TRBV5-1 and TRBJ2-1): KAGVTQTPRYLIKTRGQQVTLSCSPISGHRSVSWYQQTPGQGLQFLFEYFSETQRNKGNFPGRFSGRQFSNSRSEMNVSTLELGDSALYLCASSSGGDSRSNEQFFGPGTRLTVL.

This clonotype has only a few counts. This rearrangement joins TRBV7-9 to TRBJ2-1, with D uncertain. Trimming shortened V by 2 bases and J by 5 bases, and 16 bases separated the two germline ends. The CDR3 is made up of 16 amino acids. Germline CDR1 SEHNR, CDR2 FQNEAQ (reference sequence). CDR3 protein: CASSLFVEAPHNEQFF. In DNA, the CDR3 is TGTGCCAGCAGCTTATTTGTAGAAGCCCCGCACAATGAGCAGTTCTTC. The complete variable domain, with remaining parts taken from reference TRBV7-9 and TRBJ2-1, reads DTGVSQNPRHKITKRGQNVTFRCDPISEHNRLYWYRQTLGQGPEFLTYFQNEAQLEKSRLLSDRFSAERPKGSFSTLEIQRTEQGDSAMYLCASSLFVEAPHNEQFFGPGTRLTVL.

This clonotype was counted a few times. The chain has TRBV12-3 or TRBV12-4 and TRBJ2-7; unclear D gene. Trimming removed 6 bases at V and 0 bases at J, with 18 bases between. The CDR3 totals 16 residues. DNA for the CDR3: TGTGCCAGCAGCCCCGGAGACAACTCCCGCTCCTACGAGCAGTACTTC. Its protein is CASSPGDNSRSYEQYF.

This clonotype appeared many times. The chain employs TRBV5-1 and TRBJ2-3; a possible D gene is TRBD2 (5 bases). Germline V CDR1 and CDR2: SGHRS, YFSETQ. The CDR3 contains 14 residues. V dropped 0 bases and J dropped 2 bases, with 7 bases sitting between them. CDR3 sequence reads: CASSLGTHTDTQYF. DNA for the CDR3: TGCGCCAGCAGCTTGGGGACTCACACAGATACGCAGTATTTT.

The genes are TRBV20-1 and TRBJ2-1, with no clear D. The germline CDR1 and CDR2 sequences are DFQATT and SNEGSKA (reference sequence). The CDR3 is 14 residues long. V lost 4 bases to trimming and J lost 10 bases, with 20 bases between them. The CDR3 nucleotides are TGCAGTGCTACTATATTCTCAAACGCAGAAGAGCAGTTCTTC. Protein sequence: CSATIFSNAEEQFF.

This clonotype was detected ten times or more. V usage is TRBV20-1 and J usage is TRBJ1-3; the D gene is possibly TRBD1 (5 bases). Germline V gene sequence: CDR1 DFQATT, CDR2 SNEGSKA (reference sequence). The germline V and J ends were trimmed by 4 bases and 4 bases, with 11 bases remaining between them. The CDR3 is 13 residues long. CDR3 region: CSATRDGGNTIYF. CDR3 bases: TGCAGTGCTACCAGGGACGGGGGAAACACCATATATTTT.

This clonotype was recorded a few times. The chain recombines TRBV4-1 with TRBJ2-7; D might be TRBD2 (6 bases). The germline gives CDR1 MGHRA, CDR2 YSYEKL. V was trimmed by 0 bases and J by 1 base, leaving 16 bases between them. The CDR3 is made up of 17 amino acids. CDR3 amino acids: CASSQEPPFGSSYEQYF. DNA for the CDR3: TGCGCCAGCAGCCAAGAGCCACCGTTCGGGAGTTCCTACGAGCAGTACTTC.

The gene calls are TRBV11-2 and TRBJ2-3; 11 positions agree with TRBD2. CDR3 size: 18 residues. With 3 bases clipped from V and 0 bases from J, the junction kept 8 bases outside the gene matches. Germline CDR1 SGHAT, CDR2 FQNNGV. The DNA for the CDR3 is TGTGCCAGCAGCTTTGGTGCTAGCGGGAGGCTAAGCACAGATACGCAGTATTTT. Its protein product is CASSFGASGRLSTDTQYF.

This clonotype was seen many times. The chain couples TRBV6-5 to TRBJ1-2, with 7 bases identical to TRBD1. The junction had 11 bases not matched to a gene; V was cut back by 2 bases and J by 5 bases. Germline V gene data show CDR1 as MNHEY and CDR2 as SVGAGI. This CDR3 contains 16 residues. CDR3 loop: CASSYTGTAMVYGYTF. Written as DNA, the CDR3 is TGTGCCAGCAGTTACACGGGGACAGCCATGGTGTATGGCTACACCTTC.

This clonotype was detected ten times or more. A read error may explain this, as a much larger clone is one base away. The V call is TRBV5-1, the J call TRBJ2-3; D is uncertain. The CDR3 covers 13 residues. Germline V gives CDR1 SGHRS, CDR2 YFSETQ. V gave up 1 base and J gave up 0 bases, with 3 bases separating them. As DNA, the CDR3 is TGCGCCAGCAGCTTGTGGAGCACAGATACGCAGTATTTT. It specifies CASSLWSTDTQYF.